This T cell receptor (beta chain) was profiled in a study of CD8+ T cells in alopecia areata (dated by TCRdb to 2017 to 2018). For context, the study as a whole: The study used high-throughput TCRbeta sequencing to examine T cell clonal expansion in alopecia areata, in both the C3H/HeJ mouse model and human patients. Scalp clonality was compared among normal scalp (n=4), patchy alopecia areata scalp (n=8), and alopecia totalis/universalis scalp (n=8). Scalp tissue and sorted CD4+ and CD8+ peripheral blood T cells from patchy and totalis/universalis alopecia areata patients and from healthy controls were covered by human TCRbeta sequencing. RNA was extracted with the PAXgene miRNA kit for fixed scalp, the miRNeasy kit for PBMCs, and the RNeasy kit for mouse skin. TCRbeta CDR3 regions were amplified by immunoSEQ multiplex PCR using 35 Vbeta forward and 13 Jbeta reverse primers.

Only one count was recorded for this clone. Its cognate antigen has yet to be identified. Base-call qualities are not available, and no considerably larger clone is one nucleotide away. Library preparation used the immunoSEQ multiplex PCR assay. RNA was extracted from all samples and reverse transcribed into cDNA as template for TCR sequencing. SuperScript III was used for first-strand cDNA synthesis, primed with a 2:1 mix of oligo-dT and random hexamers. A synthetic immune receptor repertoire was used to assess amplification bias, and residual bias was removed computationally. Under the source paper's analysis protocol: Raw reads were preprocessed to remove errors, and CDR3 was defined according to IMGT conventions as the region from the conserved cysteine to phenylalanine. Clonality was calculated as 1 minus Shannon entropy normalized by log2 of the number of productive unique TCRs. CD4 or CD8 identity of scalp clones was inferred by cross-referencing scalp TCRbeta sequences with sorted blood CD4 and CD8 repertoires. Held by TCRdb, this immuneACCESS table contains in-frame sequences only and omits some clones. Under half of the omission traces to an unresolved V gene where checked; the cause of the rest is unknown. V, J and clone size are those of that table, while D and trimming were read from the DNA. This sample holds 140,000 or so clones; less than 75% were observed only once. The ten largest make up roughly a third of the sample.

Summary of the overall study and its limitations: Higher clonality and more expanded CD8+ clones were observed in lesional scalp than in normal scalp, particularly in alopecia totalis/universalis, a finding suggestive of antigenic drive. Unlike mouse skin, where gammadelta T cells dominate, normal human skin contains resident alphabeta T cells that get sequenced too, which complicates analysis of the scalp TCR repertoire. Compared with mice, TCR sequences shared between patients were less clear, possibly partly because of HLA diversity across the patient population.

After PBMCs were isolated by density centrifugation and stained for CD3, CD4 and CD8, a FACSAria was used to sort CD4+ and CD8+ T cells. Unaffected controls provided scalp biopsies and blood samples. Taken from the germline V gene, the CDR1 and CDR2 loops are MGHDK and SYGVNS. The CDR3 spans 17 residues, from the cysteine through the phenylalanine. Just the 51-base CDR3 DNA is kept, in frame starting at base 1. The trim is 1 base for V and 0 bases for J, with a gap of 13 bases between the germline ends. The sequence joins TRBV25-1 to TRBJ1-5; a confident D gene designation cannot be given. Sequencing was done on a sample of CD8+ T cells sorted from blood. This TCR was sampled from a human donor in good health. The DNA is as follows: TGTGCCAGCAGTGAATCCCCACAGAGCCATAGCAATCAGCCCCAGCATTTT. It translates as CASSESPQSHSNQPQHF.